This TCR beta chain was sequenced in a study of regulatory T cells in long-lasting Graves disease. Study observations and caveats: The study found lower TCR diversity in persistent Graves' patients than in newly diagnosed ones. Gene preferences differed: TRBV28, TRBJ1-2, TRBJ2-5 in persistent cases.

Both iRepertoire HTBI primers and Arm-PCR of CDR3 regions were used to build the TCR beta libraries. Each CDR3 protein is one row after TCRdb ran MiXCR on the multiplex PCR reads. This sample has some 470,000 distinct CDR3 sequences, with about 22% found just once. Time point described: persistent/refractory GD, antithyroid drugs over 5 years with positive TRAb. The authors made the TCR library using RNA they extracted from PBMCs. J lost 1 base, V lost 5 bases, and 2 bases had no gene match. The CDR3 has 14 amino acids. Germline CDR1 is DFQATT and CDR2 is SNEGSKA (reference sequence). This clonotype was seen more than once but under ten times. Its target is unknown.

This receptor was identified in a female donor with Graves disease. This chain joins TRBV20-1 and TRBJ2-2; 9 bases fit TRBD1. The sample in question was peripheral blood mononuclear cells (PBMCs), obtained when the disease was refractory, from a patient treated with antithyroid drugs. CDR3 region: CSAGGQGNTGELFF. The CDR3 coding sequence is TGCAGTGCTGGGGGACAGGGGAACACCGGGGAGCTGTTTTTT.